These T cell receptor beta chains were read from a single sample in a study of CD8+ T cells in alopecia areata. Only in-frame clones appear in the TCRdb table, and some are missing; sequencing was by immunoSEQ multiplex PCR. The table lists approximately 210,000 clones, under 80% of them singletons. Sequences were derived from CD4+ T cells sorted from blood, sampled around week 50, from a patient treated with tofacitinib. These receptors were obtained from a human donor with alopecia areata. Both conserved end residues are part of each CDR3. The D gene is left open where the match is weak. Clone size is stated in some rows and not others, as once, few, many or a class when expanded.

v_call	clone_size	j_call	d_call	cdr3_nt	cdr3_aa
TRBV4-3	once	TRBJ1-2	-	TGCGCCAGCAGCCAAGATCAAGGCCAGACGTCCGGTGGCTACACCTTC	CASSQDQGQTSGGYTF
TRBV4-1	-	TRBJ2-3	TRBD2	TGCGCCAGCAGCCAAGTGAACTTAGCGGGGGCAGAAGGTGATACGCAGTATTTT	CASSQVNLAGAEGDTQYF
TRBV2	-	TRBJ2-7	TRBD1	TGTGCCAGCGGACAGGGGAGAACCTACGAGCAGTACTTC	CASGQGRTYEQYF
TRBV5-1	-	TRBJ2-3	-	TGCGCCAGCAGCTTGGTAGCCGACACAGATACGCAGTATTTT	CASSLVADTDTQYF
TRBV5-1	-	TRBJ1-1	TRBD1	TGCGCCAGCAGCTTTGGGACAGGGAAGGCGTACACTGAAGCTTTCTTT	CASSFGTGKAYTEAFF
TRBV6-1	-	TRBJ2-7	-	TGTGCCAGCAGTGATGAGTCAGAGCAGTACTTC	CASSDESEQYF
TRBV4-3	-	TRBJ2-5	TRBD1	TGCGCCAGCAGCCGAGGACAGGGACAAGAGACCCAGTACTTC	CASSRGQGQETQYF
TRBV5-1	-	TRBJ1-1	-	TGCGCCAGCAGCTTGGCCTACGGGGACACTGAAGCTTTCTTT	CASSLAYGDTEAFF
TRBV5-1	-	TRBJ2-2	-	TGCGCCAGCAGCTTGGACGGGACCGGGGAGCTGTTTTTT	CASSLDGTGELFF
TRBV2	-	TRBJ1-5	TRBD1	TGTGCCAGCAGCACCGGGACAGAGCATCAGCCCCAGCATTTT	CASSTGTEHQPQHF
TRBV7-9	few	TRBJ1-1	-	TGTGCCAGCAGCTTAAGAGGGAACACTGAAGCTTTCTTT	CASSLRGNTEAFF
TRBV5-1	-	TRBJ2-7	-	TGCGCCAGCAGCTATAGCTTAGACAGTTCCTACGAGCAGTACTTC	CASSYSLDSSYEQYF
TRBV7-3	few	TRBJ2-6	TRBD1	TGTGCCAGCGCCGGGACAGGAGTCTCTGGGGCCAACGTCCTGACTTTC	CASAGTGVSGANVLTF
TRBV7-2	many	TRBJ2-3	TRBD2	TGTGCCAGCAGCTTAACTAGCGCCATCACAGATACGCAGTATTTT	CASSLTSAITDTQYF
TRBV4-3	-	TRBJ2-1	TRBD2	TGCGCCAGCAGCCATGCCCCGGGACTAGACGTCAATGAGCAGTTCTTC	CASSHAPGLDVNEQFF
TRBV19	-	TRBJ2-7	-	TGTGCCAGTAGTATAAGTCGGGGAGACTACGAGCAGTACTTC	CASSISRGDYEQYF
TRBV15	-	TRBJ2-5	-	TGTGCCACCAGCAGACGATACGGGGACATCCAGACCCAGTACTTC	CATSRRYGDIQTQYF
TRBV29-1	-	TRBJ1-2	-	TGCAGCGTCGGCGACAGGAGCACAAACTATGGCTACACCTTC	CSVGDRSTNYGYTF
TRBV5-6	-	TRBJ1-5	TRBD1	TGTGCCAGCAGCTCTGGACAGGCCCGCGGGGGGCAGCCCCAGCATTTT	CASSSGQARGGQPQHF
TRBV9	-	TRBJ2-3	-	TGTGCCAGCAGCGTAGGGGCAGATACGCAGTATTTT	CASSVGADTQYF
TRBV29-1	-	TRBJ2-3	TRBD2	TGCAGCGTACCCCGGGACAGGGGACTAGCGGGGGCCGGGGGCGGGCAGTATTTT	CSVPRDRGLAGAGGGQYF
TRBV2	few	TRBJ2-5	-	TGTGCCAGCAGAAGTCAGGGGGAGGCCCAGTACTTC	CASRSQGEAQYF
TRBV13	-	TRBJ1-2	-	TGTGCCAGCAGTAGCGGACTGAACCCGAACTATGGCTACACCTTC	CASSSGLNPNYGYTF
TRBV29-1	-	TRBJ2-2	-	TGCAGCGTTGATGTTGCCGGGGAGCTGTTTTTT	CSVDVAGELFF
TRBV28	-	TRBJ1-2	-	TGTGCCAGCAGGGCGGAGGGACGCCCAAACTATGGCTACACCTTC	CASRAEGRPNYGYTF
TRBV6-5	-	TRBJ1-4	-	TGTGCCAGCAGTTACTCCCCCGAAAGGGACGAAAAACTGTTTTTT	CASSYSPERDEKLFF
TRBV20-1	-	TRBJ2-5	-	TGCAGTGCTAGAATGGGGGAGACCCAGTACTTC	CSARMGETQYF
TRBV6-1	-	TRBJ2-1	-	TGTGCCAGCAGTGAATTCTGGGAGGGGGAAAAGGGGTTCTTC	CASSEFWEGEKGFF
TRBV2	-	TRBJ1-6	-	TGTGCCAGCAGTCGGGCCGCCTCCTATAATTCACCCCTCCACTTT	CASSRAASYNSPLHF
TRBV14	-	TRBJ2-1	-	TGTGCCAGCAGCCCTCTAGGGGGGGACAATGAGCAGTTCTTC	CASSPLGGDNEQFF
TRBV29-1	-	TRBJ1-4	-	TGCAGCGTTGTGGTCTCTGAAAAACTGTTTTTT	CSVVVSEKLFF
TRBV30	-	TRBJ2-3	-	TGTGCCTGGAGTGTATTTTTCGGCAGGGAAGAAGATACGCAGTATTTT	CAWSVFFGREEDTQYF
TRBV25-1	-	TRBJ1-1	-	TGTGCCAGCAGTGAATATGAGGCGATTGAAGCTTTCTTT	CASSEYEAIEAFF
TRBV18	-	TRBJ2-7	-	TGTGCCAGCTCACCTAGCGCAGGGAGCTACGAGCAGTACTTC	CASSPSAGSYEQYF
TRBV29-1	-	TRBJ1-2	-	TGCAGCGCGGGCCCTAACTATGGCTACACCTTC	CSAGPNYGYTF
TRBV2	few	TRBJ1-1	-	TGTGCCAGCAGGGCAGTTGATGCATCGAACACTGAAGCTTTCTTT	CASRAVDASNTEAFF
TRBV6-1	-	TRBJ1-2	-	TGTGCCAGCAGTGTGTCTGGCTATGGCTACACCTTC	CASSVSGYGYTF
TRBV5-1	-	TRBJ1-1	-	TGCGCCAGCAGCACCCGAACAGGGACAACCGAAGCTTTCTTT	CASSTRTGTTEAFF
TRBV2	-	TRBJ1-1	-	TGTGCCAGCAGTGTGGCAGCTGAAGCTTTCTTT	CASSVAAEAFF
TRBV27	-	TRBJ1-2	-	TGTGCCAGCGGGCCTTCGAGAGGCTATGGCTACACCTTC	CASGPSRGYGYTF
TRBV29-1	-	TRBJ1-2	-	TGCAGCGTACAGAGCGGGACAATCTATGGCTACACCTTC	CSVQSGTIYGYTF
TRBV30	-	TRBJ2-7	-	TGTGCCTGGAGCAGGGGGAGGGAGGAGCAGTACTTC	CAWSRGREEQYF
TRBV7-2	once	TRBJ2-2	-	TGTGCCAGCAGCTTGGACTGGAACACCGGGGAGCTGTTTTTT	CASSLDWNTGELFF
TRBV4-3	-	TRBJ1-5	-	TGCGCCAGCAGCCAAGATGTTCAGCAGCCCCAGCATTTT	CASSQDVQQPQHF
TRBV2	-	TRBJ1-5	-	TGTGCCAGCAGTGAGGGGGCGATGAGCAATCAGCCCCAGCATTTT	CASSEGAMSNQPQHF
TRBV7-2	-	TRBJ2-1	-	TGTGCCAGCAGAGCAGGAGGATCCTACAATGAGCAGTTCTTC	CASRAGGSYNEQFF
TRBV27	-	TRBJ1-5	-	TGTGCCAGCAGTTTGGGTATGAGCAATCAGCCCCAGCATTTT	CASSLGMSNQPQHF
TRBV29-1	few	TRBJ2-2	-	TGCAGCGGGAGGGAGACCACCGGGGAGCTGTTTTTT	CSGRETTGELFF
TRBV5-1	-	TRBJ1-5	-	TGCGCCAGCAGCTTGGATTATAGCAATCAGCCCCAGCATTTT	CASSLDYSNQPQHF
TRBV7-2	few	TRBJ2-2	-	TGTGCCAGCAGCCCTAGGTCAGGGGCTCGAGGCGGGGAGCTGTTTTTT	CASSPRSGARGGELFF
TRBV5-1	-	TRBJ2-3	-	TGCGCCAGCAGCACCCGCTCCGGAGATACGCAGTATTTT	CASSTRSGDTQYF